This TCR beta chain was recovered during a study of T cells after yellow fever vaccination. General study points: A weaker but faster secondary response was observed, peaking on day 5 versus 15.

MiXCR, applied by TCRdb to the 5' RACE reads, yields one record per CDR3 protein. The sample lists about 580,000 distinct CDR3 sequences; roughly 17% were seen once. This clonotype was recorded many times. Its antigen remains unknown. V was shortened by 4 bases and J by 0 bases, with 13 bases between the two germline ends. The CDR3 is 16 residues long. The V gene's germline CDR1 is MNHNS and CDR2 SASEGT. The sequences come from PBMCs, collected 5 days after the first yellow fever vaccination. This clonotype was sampled from a man younger than 35 who received the YFV17D yellow fever vaccine. The chain joins TRBV6-1 to TRBJ1-3; D not resolved. CDR3 amino acids: CASSVSQRASGNTIYF. Written as DNA, the CDR3 is TGTGCCAGCAGTGTCTCACAGAGGGCCTCTGGAAACACCATATATTTT.